Given below is one T cell receptor beta chain in context. Antigen specificity is unknown. CDR1 SGHTA and CDR2 FQGNSA come from the germline V gene. V lost 1 base and J 4 bases, leaving 11 bases between the germline ends. The CDR3 sequence is 15 residues long. Sequencing used immunoSEQ multiplex PCR; TCRdb keeps in-frame clones, though not all of them. This sample has fewer than 2.5 million clones; approximately 93% occur once, and the top ten carry about 0.34%. This entry belongs to a study of shared clonotypes between healthy human individuals. Notes on the study in general: Rarefaction analysis demonstrated incomplete sorted-subset sequencing notwithstanding large depth. Clonotype sharing among donors, it was expected, would be affected by sequencing depth. Memory subsets generally showed lower estimated richness than naive subsets. Generation probabilities of non-shared clonotypes were lower (relative to those shared by all four donors).

The TCR originated in a man aged 18 to 35 in good health. Some clones in this sample may be carry-over from other donors' samples. The V and J genes are TRBV7-2 and TRBJ2-1; D unresolved. Source material: naive CD4+ T cells from PBMCs. Sample subset: CD45RA+ positively selected. In nucleotides, the CDR3 is TGTGCCAGCAGCTTAGTTCAGAGTTTATACAATGAGCAGTTCTTC. It specifies CASSLVQSLYNEQFF.